The 14 T cell receptor beta chains below all came from one sample that was sequenced in a study of blood T cell repertoires in COVID-19. The data were produced by immunoSEQ multiplex PCR, yet TCRdb's version contains in-frame clones alone and is incomplete. The sample shows about 150,000 clones, around 80% of them seen only once. Sequenced: peripheral blood. These receptor sequences come from a man aged 60 to 75 with acute or convalescent COVID-19.

The J gene is TRBJ2-6, the V gene TRBV19; 9 bases map to TRBD1. Germline V CDR1 and CDR2: LNHDA, SQIVND (reference sequence). The CDR3 spans 18 residues. V trimming: 3 bases; J trimming: 3 bases; junction bases outside the gene matches: 9. The CDR3 is CASSMDGTGSIGANVLTF. In DNA, the CDR3 is TGTGCCAGTAGTATGGATGGGACAGGGTCTATTGGGGCCAACGTCCTGACTTTC. Using reference TRBV19 and TRBJ2-6 for the parts outside the CDR3, the full variable domain is DGGITQSPKYLFRKEGQNVTLSCEQNLNHDAMYWYRQDPGQGLRLIYYSQIVNDFQKGDIAEGYSVSREKKESFPLTVTSAQKNPTAFYLCASSMDGTGSIGANVLTFGAGSRLTVL.

The chain is built from TRBV13 and TRBJ2-3, with D possibly being TRBD2 (7 bases). The length of the CDR3 is 16 residues. Germline CDR1 reads PRHDT; CDR2 reads FYEKMQ (reference sequence). V lost 5 bases and J lost 1, with 16 bases in between. The CDR3 bases are TGTGCCAGCAGCCAACAGTCGGGGGGCCGCACAGATACGCAGTATTTT. The encoded protein is CASSQQSGGRTDTQYF.

This clone came up a few times. V gene TRBV2 combines with J gene TRBJ2-3; D might be TRBD1 (6 bases). Trimming cost V 5 bases and J 6 bases, with 18 bases left between them. The CDR3 covers 15 residues. Germline CDR1 is SNHLY and CDR2 is FYNNEI. CDR3 sequence reads: CASSWGRTETDTQYF. CDR3 sequence (DNA): TGTGCCAGCAGTTGGGGGCGGACTGAAACGGATACGCAGTATTTT.

This clone was counted only a few times. The chain joins TRBV28 to TRBJ1-1, with D perhaps matching TRBD1 (5 bases). This CDR3 is built from 13 residues. Germline CDR1 reads MDHEN; CDR2 reads SYDVKM. Trimming left V 5 bases short and J 6 bases short, with 13 bases between. The CDR3 here is CASSLAGYAEAFF. The DNA for the CDR3 is TGTGCCAGCAGTCTTGCAGGGTATGCTGAAGCTTTCTTT.

V gene TRBV23-1 combines with J gene TRBJ2-2; TRBD1 is a possible D gene (8 bases). TRBV23-1 is sorted into the ORF group, with uncertain function. V lost 4 bases to trimming and J lost 6 bases, with 15 bases between them. The CDR3 has 15 amino acids. This CDR3 is CASSRYRGRAGELFF. Written as DNA, the CDR3 is TGCGCCAGCAGTCGCTACAGGGGGAGGGCCGGGGAGCTGTTTTTT.

This clone was seen more than once but under ten times. The chain is built from TRBV10-3 and TRBJ1-2; a weak D match, TRBD1 (6 bases). V lost 6 bases, J lost 1 base, and 12 bases lay in between. CDR1 is ENHRY, CDR2 SYGVKD, per germline. The CDR3 is 14 amino acids. The DNA for the CDR3 is TGTGCCATCAGAGCAGGGGAAGTTAACTATGGCTACACCTTC. Its translation: CAIRAGEVNYGYTF.

V usage is TRBV28 and J usage is TRBJ1-3, with D possibly being TRBD1 (5 bases). V was cut by 3 bases and J by 0 bases, with 6 bases left in between. Germline values: CDR1 MDHEN, CDR2 SYDVKM. This CDR3 is 14 amino acids long. The CDR3 region is CASSFQGSGNTIYF. The CDR3 DNA sequence: TGTGCCAGCAGTTTTCAGGGCTCTGGAAACACCATATATTTT.

The V call is TRBV27, the J call TRBJ2-7; tentative D call: TRBD1 (5 bases). The CDR3 totals 17 residues. Looked up from germline, CDR1 is MNHEY and CDR2 is SMNVEV (reference sequence). V was pared by 2 bases and J by 1 base, with 18 bases between. The DNA for the CDR3 is TGTGCCAGCAGTTTAAGATCACTGCAGGGTGGGTCCTACGAGCAGTACTTC. Translated, it gives CASSLRSLQGGSYEQYF.

The chain is built from TRBV24-1 and TRBJ2-5, with D perhaps TRBD2 (6 bases). CDR1 and CDR2 from the germline V gene are KGHDR and SFDVKD. The CDR3 covers 16 residues. Trimming cost V 4 bases and J 4 bases, with 18 bases left between them. CDR3 region: CATSDGRGGKGETQYF. The CDR3 region has the DNA TGTGCCACCAGTGACGGGCGGGGTGGAAAGGGAGAGACCCAGTACTTC.

This clone was observed a single time. The J gene is TRBJ1-1, the V gene TRBV28; no clear D. The CDR3 loop spans 14 amino acids. Germline-derived CDR1 and CDR2 are MDHEN and SYDVKM. The germline V and J ends were trimmed by 2 bases and 1 base, with 8 bases remaining between them. CDR3: CASSLPAGNTEAFF. The CDR3 DNA sequence: TGTGCCAGCAGTTTACCCGCAGGGAACACTGAAGCTTTCTTT. Full variable domain (rest looked up from reference TRBV28 and TRBJ1-1): DVKVTQSSRYLVKRTGEKVFLECVQDMDHENMFWYRQDPGLGLRLIYFSYDVKMKEKGDIPEGYSVSREKKERFSLILESASTNQTSMYLCASSLPAGNTEAFFGQGTRLTVV.

V gene TRBV13 combines with J gene TRBJ2-1; a weak D match, TRBD2 (6 bases). The germline V gene has CDR1 PRHDT and CDR2 FYEKMQ (reference sequence). The CDR3 contains 15 residues. Trimming removed 1 base from V and 6 bases from J, with 13 bases in between. This CDR3 reads CASSLVGEVVNEQFF. The CDR3 DNA is TGTGCCAGCAGCTTAGTGGGGGAGGTCGTCAATGAGCAGTTCTTC.

The chain uses TRBV4-1 and TRBJ2-4; 7 nucleotides align to TRBD1. The CDR3 has 14 amino acids. J lost 1 base, V lost 5 bases, and 2 bases had no gene match. Germline CDR1 MGHRA, CDR2 YSYEKL. This chain's CDR3 is CASSSTGAKNIQYF. Written as DNA, the CDR3 is TGCGCCAGCAGCTCGACAGGGGCCAAAAACATTCAGTACTTC.

The chain uses TRBV5-1 and TRBJ2-2, with TRBD2 matching over 10 bases. The V segment lost 2 bases and the J segment 7 bases; nucleotides outside the gene matches: 5. CDR1 SGHRS and CDR2 YFSETQ come from the germline V gene. This CDR3 spans 15 amino acids. For the CDR3, the DNA is TGCGCCAGCAGCTTATTTAGCGGGAGGAGCGGGGAGCTGTTTTTT. It translates to CASSLFSGRSGELFF.

Turning to this clone: One end of the junction varies from germline; a read error may be responsible. V and J are TRBV11-2 and TRBJ1-1; 7 positions agree with TRBD1. Germline V gives CDR1 SGHAT, CDR2 FQNNGV. There are 17 residues in the CDR3. The CDR3 spells CASGLGQDPAVNTEAFF. The CDR3 DNA follows: TGTGCCAGCGGCTTAGGACAGGACCCTGCTGTGAACACTGAAGCTTTCTTT.